Given below is one T cell receptor (beta chain) in context. Its antigen is not identified. This sample was taken from a study of cytomegalovirus exposure and HLA in healthy donors. As for the study in general: HLA-typed donors were the source of about 85 million unique TCRs held in an early data release.

The PCR employed 60 Vbeta primers together with 13 Jbeta primers. Assay used: immunoSEQ multiplex PCR; TCRdb lists only in-frame clones, some missing. The data hold under 250,000 clones, with 85% observed a single time. Study findings and constraints: About 87% or about 30% of the time was how often most TCR beta V segments were productive, according to an earlier analysis. Exclusion as indistinguishable affected some V segments, including TRBV6-2 and TRBV6-3. Later genetic work tied a missense DCLRE1C variant to beta-chain V and J trimming.

The V gene's germline CDR1 is SEHNR and CDR2 FQNEAQ (reference sequence). The CDR3 is 14 amino acids. V was pared by 2 bases and J by 7 bases, with 6 bases of the junction left unmatched. V gene TRBV7-9 combines with J gene TRBJ1-1, with TRBD1 matching over 8 bases. Sequenced input: PBMCs. This receptor was obtained from a woman between 45 and 65 years old in good health and CMV-seronegative. CDR3 in DNA: TGTGCCAGCAGCTTACAGGGGGCGCAGGGTGAAGCTTTCTTT. Protein product: CASSLQGAQGEAFF.